The following is a TCR beta chain sequence with its context. It has no known antigen specificity. Qualities for individual bases were not recorded, and no much larger clone is one base off. CDR1 SGHNT and CDR2 YYREEE are derived from the germline V gene (reference sequence). There are 14 amino acids in the CDR3, from cysteine to phenylalanine inclusive. Of all the DNA, just the CDR3 is kept, 42 bases in frame from base 1. V drops 3 bases and J drops 0 bases, leaving 7 bases in between. Using the deep immunoSEQ assay, multiplex PCR amplified TCR CDR3 regions from genomic DNA. For each cell subset, the extracted genomic DNA was distributed evenly across all wells of several immunoSEQ 96-well plates, and each plate served as one replicate. Each replicate PCR for sorted subsets received around 200 ng genomic DNA, equal to tens of thousands of T cell genomes. Purified libraries were measured with a Qubit 3.0 fluorometer, size-checked on a Bioanalyzer 2100, and measured again with the KAPA Library Quantification kit. Every immunoSEQ 96-well plate was sequenced on a separate single-read 150-cycle Illumina NextSeq 550 flow cell. The authors processed their data as follows. Because only junctional sequences without quality scores were contained in the immunoSEQ output, filtering matching that applied to full-length reads could not be performed. To assign V/J genes and CDR3, sequences were annotated against IMGT germline references using PyIR, a Python wrapper for IgBLAST v1.9. Reads with weak V/J assignments (E-value above 1e-6), missing CDR3, stop codons, out-of-frame junctions, or ambiguous translated residues were removed. V3J clonotypes were defined as sequences sharing the same inferred V gene, J gene, and CDR3 amino acid sequence. Percentage overlap between repertoires was computed as shared unique clonotypes divided by the size of the smaller repertoire. RTK rarefaction, the Chao1 estimator, and Recon v2.1 estimates of unobserved clonotypes were used to assess repertoire richness. OLGA was used to compute generation probabilities for all TCRbeta clonotypes that the gDNA method yielded from a few donors. TCRdb retrieved this table from immuneACCESS and kept in-frame rearrangements only. Not all clones are present; in checked studies, unresolved V genes account for under half, and no reason is known for the remainder. Clonal size and the V and J genes are those of that table, whereas D and trimming came from the DNA. The sample yields about 2 million clones; 85% to 95% were counted once. Under 0.15% of the sample comes from the top ten.

The donors were healthy, HIV-negative adults with no recently reported acute infections or vaccinations. Only Caucasian adults living in Nashville, Tennessee, USA were represented among the donors. CD4+ T cells were enriched by magnetic negative selection, after which naive cells were positively selected on CD45RA and the negative fraction was taken as the memory subset. Blood was obtained by leukapheresis, after which PBMCs were separated by Ficoll-Histopaque density gradient centrifugation and cryopreserved in liquid nitrogen vapor phase. Purity and quantity of every magnetically sorted T cell population were checked by analytical flow cytometry. From each sorted fraction, genomic DNA was isolated and quantified by UV absorbance on a Nanodrop 2000c. This sample was included in a study of shared clonotypes between healthy human individuals (dated by TCRdb to the early 2020s). About the study as a whole: A few men and a couple of women, aged 18 to 49 years, made up the cohort. To increase sequencing depth and limit assay-specific biases, different laboratories used diverse techniques to prepare libraries and sequence TCR repertoires. To estimate repertoire size and how much clonotypes are shared between individuals, the study performed deep sequencing of blood TCR repertoires from 4 to 6 healthy adults. For each donor, three plates each were used for CD4 naive and CD4 memory, two plates were used for CD8 naive, and one plate was used for CD8 memory. Per donor, leukapheresis produced somewhere between about 0.9 and 10 billion PBMCs.

The paper as a whole reports these results and caveats: Compared with non-shared clonotypes, the clonotypes found in all four sorted-subset donors had higher generation probabilities. Incomplete sequencing was indicated by rarefaction of sorted-subset datasets, despite the large sequencing depth. Pairwise subsampling indicated that sequencing depth was expected to affect the degree of clonotype sharing among donors. Sampling was limited to blood, and TCR repertoires in tissue likely differ from TCR repertoires in blood. When a few donors were compared, the shared fraction of clonotypes was around 4.6% for naive CD4, 3.5% for naive CD8, 2% to 2.5% for memory CD4, and around 0.37% for memory CD8. Naive subsets generally had larger estimated clonotype richness than memory subsets did. Because the study included a small number of donors, the genetic and exposure-history diversity represented was limited.

This receptor chain uses TRBV5-4 and TRBJ2-1, with the D gene uncertain. Sequencing used naive CD4+ T cells sorted from blood. The intended sense of this specimen's cell subset or site label: CD45RA+ positively selected. The clonotype originates from a man between 18 and 35 years old in good health. In nucleotide form, the sequence is TGTGCCAGCAGCTCCCCTAGCTCCTACAATGAGCAGTTCTTC. The resulting protein is CASSSPSSYNEQFF.